This is a list of T cell receptor beta chains from one sample in a study of glioma-infiltrating T cells. TCRdb independently ran MiXCR on the multiplex PCR reads; one entry per CDR3 protein. The sample lists approximately 18,000 distinct CDR3 sequences, nearly 60% seen once, with about 40% in the top ten. The specimen sequenced was glioma tissue, nonneoplastic brain tissue, or PBMCs (not recorded which). All receptors come from a human donor with low-grade glioma or glioblastoma, undergoing nonglioma brain surgery, or in good health (not recorded which). Each CDR3 is given with its conserved first and last residue. D genes are given only for firm matches. For some rows the clone size is stated as once, few or many, or as a class when expanded; others skip it.

J gene | D gene | clone size | CDR3 length | V gene | CDR3 protein | CDR3 DNA
TRBJ2-1 | NA | NA | 13 | TRBV6-2/TRBV6-3 | CASNGQLYNEQFF | TGTGCCAGCAACGGACAGCTATACAATGAGCAGTTCTTC
TRBJ1-3 | NA | NA | 12 | TRBV27 | CASSLSGNTIYF | TGTGCCAGCAGTTTATCTGGAAACACCATATATTTT
TRBJ2-7 | TRBD1 | few | 13 | TRBV5-1 | CASSKDRGHEQYF | TGCGCCAGCAGCAAGGACAGGGGGCACGAGCAGTACTTC
TRBJ2-3 | NA | NA | 12 | TRBV28 | CASRLATGTQYF | TGTGCCAGCAGGCTAGCCACCGGTACGCAGTATTTT
TRBJ2-1 | TRBD1 | NA | 15 | TRBV7-2 | CASSLVQGADNEQFF | TGTGCCAGCAGCTTAGTGCAGGGGGCAGACAATGAGCAGTTCTTC
TRBJ2-2 | TRBD1 | NA | 16 | TRBV12-3/TRBV12-4 | CATIRTGATNTGELFF | TGTGCCACCATCCGAACAGGGGCGACTAACACCGGGGAGCTGTTTTTT
TRBJ1-5 | TRBD1 | medium-sized | 15 | TRBV20-1 | CSASSGQEKDQPQHF | TGCAGTGCTAGCAGCGGACAGGAGAAGGATCAGCCCCAGCATTTT
TRBJ2-1 | NA | NA | 12 | TRBV27 | CASITGNNEQFF | TGTGCCAGCATTACAGGGAACAATGAGCAGTTCTTC
TRBJ1-2 | NA | NA | 14 | TRBV25-1 | CASSEYGGDYGYTF | TGTGCCAGCAGTGAATACGGGGGCGACTATGGCTACACCTTC
TRBJ2-4 | TRBD1 | NA | 14 | TRBV6-5 | CASSLRTGGDIQYF | TGTGCCAGCAGCCTCCGGACAGGGGGAGACATTCAGTACTTC
TRBJ1-1 | NA | NA | 14 | TRBV4-2 | CASSQDRSRTEAFF | TGTGCCAGCAGCCAAGACCGGTCCCGGACTGAAGCTTTCTTT
TRBJ2-3 | NA | NA | 16 | TRBV12-3/TRBV12-4 | CASSLALLVGTDTQYF | TGTGCCAGCAGTTTAGCGCTTTTGGTTGGCACAGATACGCAGTATTTT
TRBJ1-5 | NA | NA | 13 | TRBV20-1 | CSATQGGNQPQHF | TGCAGTGCTACCCAGGGCGGCAATCAGCCCCAGCATTTT
TRBJ1-1 | TRBD1 | many | 16 | TRBV28 | CASNYIAGQVNTEAFF | TGTGCCAGCAACTATATAGCGGGACAGGTGAACACTGAAGCTTTCTTT
TRBJ2-7 | NA | NA | 15 | TRBV20-1 | CSARDHAGRPYEQYF | TGCAGTGCTAGAGATCACGCAGGGAGGCCCTACGAGCAGTACTTC
TRBJ1-5 | NA | few | 17 | TRBV6-1 | CASSSLRPREDNQPQHF | TGTGCCAGCAGTTCCCTAAGACCAAGGGAAGACAATCAGCCCCAGCATTTT
TRBJ1-1 | TRBD1 | few | 14 | TRBV6-1 | CASSGRTGNTEAFF | TGTGCCAGCAGTGGCCGGACAGGGAACACTGAAGCTTTCTTT
TRBJ2-2 | NA | few | 16 | TRBV4-3 | CASSRQDRGNTGELFF | TGCGCCAGCAGCCGGCAAGATCGTGGGAATACCGGGGAGCTGTTTTTT
TRBJ1-2 | TRBD1 | NA | 14 | TRBV20-1 | CSAFRQGERYGYTF | TGCAGTGCTTTTAGACAGGGGGAGCGATATGGCTACACCTTC
TRBJ1-6 | NA | once | 15 | TRBV20-1 | CSARNPWGDNSPLHF | TGCAGTGCTAGAAACCCTTGGGGAGATAATTCACCCCTCCACTTT
TRBJ1-1 | NA | many | 13 | TRBV7-9 | CASSLGDRAEAFF | TGTGCCAGCAGCTTAGGGGATCGGGCTGAAGCTTTCTTT
TRBJ1-6 | NA | medium-sized | 12 | TRBV6-1 | CASSPGGSPLHF | TGTGCCAGCAGTCCCGGGGGGTCACCCCTCCACTTT
TRBJ2-1 | NA | few | 15 | TRBV6-1 | CASSSLSSSYNEQFF | TGTGCCAGCAGTTCTCTTAGTTCGTCCTACAATGAGCAGTTCTTC
TRBJ1-1 | TRBD1 | NA | 16 | TRBV20-1 | CSARDHRTGMNTEAFF | TGCAGTGCTAGAGACCATCGGACAGGGATGAACACTGAAGCTTTCTTT
TRBJ1-2 | NA | many | 14 | TRBV6-6 | CASSYGRTNYGYTF | TGTGCCAGCAGTTACGGCAGAACGAACTATGGCTACACCTTC
TRBJ2-1 | TRBD2 | NA | 16 | TRBV6-6 | CASGSGLAGGYNEQFF | TGTGCCAGCGGCTCCGGACTAGCGGGAGGATACAATGAGCAGTTCTTC
TRBJ1-1 | TRBD1 | medium-sized | 15 | TRBV20-1 | CSASPWDRPNTEAFF | TGCAGTGCTAGTCCCTGGGACAGACCTAACACTGAAGCTTTCTTT
TRBJ2-3 | TRBD2 | NA | 16 | TRBV28 | CASSSTSGRRPDTRYF | TGTGCCAGCAGTTCTACTAGCGGGAGGCGTCCAGATACGCGGTATTTT
TRBJ1-5 | TRBD1 | few | 14 | TRBV6-6 | CASSQQGPNQPQHF | TGTGCCAGCAGCCAACAGGGGCCCAATCAGCCCCAGCATTTT
TRBJ1-1 | NA | NA | 12 | TRBV30 | CAFLGDGTKAFF | TGTGCCTTTCTAGGGGATGGCACTAAAGCTTTCTTT
TRBJ2-5 | TRBD1 | NA | 15 | TRBV6-1 | CASRQGQGARETQYF | TGTGCCAGCAGACAAGGACAGGGGGCGCGAGAGACCCAGTACTTC
TRBJ2-1 | TRBD2 | NA | 14 | TRBV15 | CATSGRGGGDEQFF | TGTGCCACCAGCGGGCGGGGGGGCGGCGATGAGCAGTTCTTC
TRBJ2-1 | TRBD1 | NA | 16 | TRBV4-1 | CASSQDMGQGWNEQFF | TGCGCCAGCAGCCAAGACATGGGACAGGGCTGGAATGAGCAGTTCTTC
TRBJ2-3 | NA | NA | 15 | TRBV27 | CASSFTQERPDTQYF | TGTGCCAGCAGTTTCACTCAAGAGAGGCCAGATACGCAGTATTTT
TRBJ1-1 | TRBD1 | few | 14 | TRBV19 | CASRDRDREIEAFF | TGTGCCAGTAGGGACCGGGACAGGGAGATTGAAGCTTTCTTT
TRBJ1-6 | TRBD1 | NA | 14 | TRBV20-1 | CSATDRGYNSPLHF | TGCAGTGCAACGGACAGGGGGTATAATTCACCCCTCCACTTT
TRBJ2-7 | NA | NA | 15 | TRBV4-1 | CASSQVRDTTYEQYF | TGCGCCAGCAGCCAAGTCCGGGACACCACCTACGAGCAGTACTTC
TRBJ2-5 | NA | NA | 11 | TRBV6-2/TRBV6-3 | CASSARETQYF | TGTGCCAGCAGTGCAAGGGAGACCCAGTACTTC
TRBJ2-7 | TRBD1 | medium-sized | 14 | TRBV28 | CASSPTGGYYEQYF | TGTGCCAGCAGTCCGACAGGGGGCTACTACGAGCAGTACTTC
TRBJ2-1 | TRBD1 | NA | 13 | TRBV6-1 | CASLRDHRGSQFF | TGTGCCAGCCTAAGGGATCACAGGGGTTCGCAGTTCTTC
TRBJ2-7 | NA | NA | 18 | TRBV28 | CASSFAFQGVLKNYEQYF | TGTGCCAGCAGCTTTGCTTTCCAGGGAGTCCTCAAGAACTACGAGCAGTACTTC
TRBJ2-7 | NA | once | 13 | TRBV6-5 | CASSSRPSYEQYF | TGTGCCAGCAGCTCGCGGCCCTCCTACGAGCAGTACTTC
TRBJ2-1 | NA | NA | 12 | TRBV28 | CASRLTRNEQFF | TGTGCCAGCAGACTGACTAGAAATGAGCAGTTCTTC
TRBJ1-2 | NA | once | 14 | TRBV28 | CASSLRQANYGYTF | TGTGCCAGCAGTTTACGACAGGCTAACTATGGCTACACCTTC
TRBJ1-5 | NA | medium-sized | 16 | TRBV15 | CATSRKGLESNQPQHF | TGTGCCACCAGCAGAAAGGGACTGGAAAGCAATCAGCCCCAGCATTTT
TRBJ2-1 | TRBD2 | NA | 15 | TRBV6-5 | CASFKGLAGVNEQFF | TGTGCCAGCTTTAAAGGGCTAGCGGGGGTCAATGAGCAGTTCTTC